This TCR beta chain was profiled in a study of PD-1 blockade in classical Hodgkin lymphoma. Brentuximab vedotin exposure varied among the patients, all of whom had relapsed after autologous stem cell transplantation. Assay: immunoSEQ multiplex PCR; the TCRdb copy retains only in-frame clones and omits some. In the table there are over 50,000 clones, approximately 70% of which are singletons. This CDR3 region has 19 residues. CDR1 SGHTA and CDR2 FQGTGA come from the germline V gene. Trimming stripped 1 base from V and 0 bases from J, with 22 bases between. This sequence was found in a human donor with classical Hodgkin lymphoma. This rearrangement joins TRBV7-3 to TRBJ2-7; tentatively, D is TRBD2 (6 bases). Specimen: peripheral blood mononuclear cells (PBMCs), collected before the second cycle of nivolumab. The CDR3: CASSLSANQTRGFSYEQYF. CDR3 sequence (DNA): TGTGCCAGCAGCTTAAGTGCAAATCAGACCCGGGGGTTCTCCTACGAGCAGTACTTC.